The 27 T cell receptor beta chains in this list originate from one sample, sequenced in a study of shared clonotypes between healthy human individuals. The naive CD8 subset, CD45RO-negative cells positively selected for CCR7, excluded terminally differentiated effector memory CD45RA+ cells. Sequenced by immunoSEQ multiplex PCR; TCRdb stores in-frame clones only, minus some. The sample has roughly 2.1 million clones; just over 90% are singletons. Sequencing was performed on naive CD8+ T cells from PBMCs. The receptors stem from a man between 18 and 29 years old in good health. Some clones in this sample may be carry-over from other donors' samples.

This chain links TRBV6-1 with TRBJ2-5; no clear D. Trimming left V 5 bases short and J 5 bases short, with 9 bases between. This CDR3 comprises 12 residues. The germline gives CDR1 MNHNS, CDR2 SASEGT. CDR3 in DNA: TGTGCCAGCAGTAAATTAAGGGAGACCCAGTACTTC. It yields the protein CASSKLRETQYF.

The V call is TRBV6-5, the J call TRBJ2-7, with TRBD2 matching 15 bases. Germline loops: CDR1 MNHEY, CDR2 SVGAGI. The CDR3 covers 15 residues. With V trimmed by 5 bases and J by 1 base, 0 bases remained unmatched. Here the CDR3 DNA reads TGTGCCAGCAGTGGACTAGCGGGAGGGTCCTACGAGCAGTACTTC. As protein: CASSGLAGGSYEQYF.

The DNA for the CDR3 is TGTGCCATCACCTCATCATCGAACTACGAGCAGTACTTC. Its translation is CAITSSSNYEQYF. The chain has TRBV10-3 and TRBJ2-7; D gene ambiguous. V lost 7 bases and J lost 3, with 13 bases in between. The CDR3 totals 13 residues. Looked up from germline, CDR1 is ENHRY and CDR2 is SYGVKD.

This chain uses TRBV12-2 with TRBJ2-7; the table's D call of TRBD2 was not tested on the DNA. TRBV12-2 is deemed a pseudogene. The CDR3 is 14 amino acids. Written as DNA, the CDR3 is TGTGCAAGTCGCTTCGCGGGGGTATCCCACGAGCAGTACTTC. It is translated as CASRFAGVSHEQYF.

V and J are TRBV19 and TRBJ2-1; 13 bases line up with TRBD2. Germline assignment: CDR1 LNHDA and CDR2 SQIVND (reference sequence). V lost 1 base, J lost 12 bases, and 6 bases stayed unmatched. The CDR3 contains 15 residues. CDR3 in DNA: TGTGCCAGTAGTATAGGAAGCGGACTAGCGGGAGTGCAGTTCTTC. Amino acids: CASSIGSGLAGVQFF.

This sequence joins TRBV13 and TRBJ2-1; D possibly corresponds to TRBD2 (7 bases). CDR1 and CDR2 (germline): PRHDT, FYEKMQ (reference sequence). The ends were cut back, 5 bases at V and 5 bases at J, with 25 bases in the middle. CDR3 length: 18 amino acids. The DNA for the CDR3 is TGTGCCAGCAGCCCCTATGGACTAGGGGGGGTTGGGAACAATGAGCAGTTCTTC. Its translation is CASSPYGLGGVGNNEQFF.

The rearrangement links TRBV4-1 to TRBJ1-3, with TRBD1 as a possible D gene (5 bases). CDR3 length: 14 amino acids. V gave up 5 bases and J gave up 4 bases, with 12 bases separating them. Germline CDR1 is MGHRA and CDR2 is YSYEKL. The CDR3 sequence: CASSAWGDGNTIYF. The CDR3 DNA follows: TGCGCCAGCAGCGCCTGGGGGGACGGAAACACCATATATTTT.

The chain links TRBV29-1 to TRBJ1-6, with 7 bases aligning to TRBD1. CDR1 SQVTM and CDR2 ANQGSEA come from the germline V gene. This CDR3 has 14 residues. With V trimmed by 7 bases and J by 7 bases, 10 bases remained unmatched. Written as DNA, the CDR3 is TGCAGCGAAGACTCGGGACAGTTAAATTCACCCCTCCACTTT. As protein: CSEDSGQLNSPLHF.

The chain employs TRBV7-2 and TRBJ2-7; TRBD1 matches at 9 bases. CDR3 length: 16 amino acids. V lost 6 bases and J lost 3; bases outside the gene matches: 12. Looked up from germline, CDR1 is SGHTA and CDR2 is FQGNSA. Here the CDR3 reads CASRPEKGQGRYEQYF. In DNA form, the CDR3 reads TGTGCCAGCAGACCAGAAAAGGGACAGGGCCGCTACGAGCAGTACTTC.

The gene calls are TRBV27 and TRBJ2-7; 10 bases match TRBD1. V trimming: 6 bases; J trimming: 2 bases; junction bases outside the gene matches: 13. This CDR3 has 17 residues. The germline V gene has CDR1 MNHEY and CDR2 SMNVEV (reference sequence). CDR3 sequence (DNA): TGTGCCAGCAGCTTGCTGGACAGGGGGGGGCAGCCCTACGAGCAGTACTTC. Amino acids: CASSLLDRGGQPYEQYF.

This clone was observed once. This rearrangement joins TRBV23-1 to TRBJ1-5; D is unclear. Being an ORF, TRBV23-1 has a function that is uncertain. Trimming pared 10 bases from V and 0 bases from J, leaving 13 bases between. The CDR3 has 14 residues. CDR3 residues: CATDGLFSNQPQHF. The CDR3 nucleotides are TGCGCCACCGACGGCCTGTTTAGCAATCAGCCCCAGCATTTT.

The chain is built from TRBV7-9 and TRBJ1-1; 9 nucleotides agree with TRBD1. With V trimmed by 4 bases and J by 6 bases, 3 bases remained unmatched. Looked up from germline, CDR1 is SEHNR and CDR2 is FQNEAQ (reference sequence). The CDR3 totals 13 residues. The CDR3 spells CASSSGQGSEAFF. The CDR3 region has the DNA TGTGCCAGCAGCTCGGGACAGGGATCTGAAGCTTTCTTT.

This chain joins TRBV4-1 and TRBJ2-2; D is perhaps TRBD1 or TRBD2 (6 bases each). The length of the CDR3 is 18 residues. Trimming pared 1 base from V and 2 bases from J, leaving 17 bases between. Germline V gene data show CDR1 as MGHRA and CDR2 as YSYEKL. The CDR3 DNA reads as TGCGCCAGCAGCCAAGCAGGGGAGCTAGCGCGCAACACCGGGGAGCTGTTTTTT. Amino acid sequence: CASSQAGELARNTGELFF.

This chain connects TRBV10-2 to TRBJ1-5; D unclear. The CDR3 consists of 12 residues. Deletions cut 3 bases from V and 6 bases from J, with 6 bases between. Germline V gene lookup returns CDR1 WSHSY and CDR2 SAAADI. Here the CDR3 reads CASSDSPQPQHF. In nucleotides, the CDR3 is TGCGCCAGCAGTGACAGCCCTCAGCCCCAGCATTTT.

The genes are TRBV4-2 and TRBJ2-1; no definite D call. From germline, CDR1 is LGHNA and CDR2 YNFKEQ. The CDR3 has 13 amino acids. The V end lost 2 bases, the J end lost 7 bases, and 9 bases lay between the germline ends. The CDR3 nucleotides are TGTGCCAGCAGCCAACCCCCCGGGAATGAGCAGTTCTTC. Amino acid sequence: CASSQPPGNEQFF.

This CDR3 is CASGRGSQETQYF. The DNA of the CDR3 is TGTGCCAGCGGGCGGGGTAGCCAAGAGACCCAGTACTTC. This chain connects TRBV9 to TRBJ2-5; perhaps TRBD2 as D (6 bases). Per the germline V gene, CDR1 is SGDLS and CDR2 is YYNGEE. The CDR3 totals 13 residues. Deletions cut 7 bases from V and 1 base from J, with 11 bases between.

The CDR3 DNA reads TGTGCCAGCAGCTTAGAGAGGACGGAAACTTTGTACCAAGAGACCCAGTACTTC. It translates to CASSLERTETLYQETQYF. The V and J genes are TRBV11-2 and TRBJ2-5; D unclear. Trimming stripped 0 bases from V and 0 bases from J, with 17 bases between. Germline assignment: CDR1 SGHAT and CDR2 FQNNGV. This CDR3 is 18 amino acids long.

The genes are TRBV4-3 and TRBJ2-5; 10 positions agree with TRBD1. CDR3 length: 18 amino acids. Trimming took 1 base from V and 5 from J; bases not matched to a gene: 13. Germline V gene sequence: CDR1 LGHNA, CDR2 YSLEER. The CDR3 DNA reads TGCGCCAGCAGCCAAGGACTGTATGGGACAGGGGTCGTGGAGACCCAGTACTTC. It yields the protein CASSQGLYGTGVVETQYF.

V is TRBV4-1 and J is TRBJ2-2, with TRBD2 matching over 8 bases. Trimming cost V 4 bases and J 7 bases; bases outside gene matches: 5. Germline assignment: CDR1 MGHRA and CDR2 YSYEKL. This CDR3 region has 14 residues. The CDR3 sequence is CASSPGLVGGELFF. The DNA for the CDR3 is TGCGCCAGCAGCCCGGGACTAGTAGGCGGGGAGCTGTTTTTT.

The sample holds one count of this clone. CDR3 sequence reads: CASSVVIASEQFF. The CDR3 bases are TGTGCCAGCAGCGTAGTAATCGCCAGTGAGCAGTTCTTC. The gene calls are TRBV9 and TRBJ2-1, with D unclear. The CDR3 loop spans 13 amino acids. Per the germline V gene, CDR1 is SGDLS and CDR2 is YYNGEE. V was clipped by 0 bases and J by 9 bases, with 10 bases between them.

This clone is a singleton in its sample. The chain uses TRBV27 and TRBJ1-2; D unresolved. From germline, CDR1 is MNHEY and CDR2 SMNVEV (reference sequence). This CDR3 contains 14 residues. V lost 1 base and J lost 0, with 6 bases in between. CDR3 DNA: TGTGCCAGCAGTTTATTCCAGGCTAACTATGGCTACACCTTC. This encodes CASSLFQANYGYTF.

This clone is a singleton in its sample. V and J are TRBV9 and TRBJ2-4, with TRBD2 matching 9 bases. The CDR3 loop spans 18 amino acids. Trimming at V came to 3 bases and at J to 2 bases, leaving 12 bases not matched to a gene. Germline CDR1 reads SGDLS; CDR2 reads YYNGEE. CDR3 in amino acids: CASSEDARLAGTKNIQYF. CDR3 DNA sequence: TGTGCCAGCAGCGAAGACGCCCGGCTAGCGGGAACCAAAAACATTCAGTACTTC.

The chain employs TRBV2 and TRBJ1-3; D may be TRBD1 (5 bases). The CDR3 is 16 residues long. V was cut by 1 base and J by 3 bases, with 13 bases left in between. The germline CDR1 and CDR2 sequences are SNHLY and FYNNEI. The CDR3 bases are TGTGCCAGCAGTGAAGGACAGCTATACATTGGAAACACCATATATTTT. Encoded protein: CASSEGQLYIGNTIYF. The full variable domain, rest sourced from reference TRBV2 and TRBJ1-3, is EPEVTQTPSHQVTQMGQEVILRCVPISNHLYFYWYRQILGQKVEFLVSFYNNEISEKSEIFDDQFSVERPDGSNFTLKIRSTKLEDSAMYFCASSEGQLYIGNTIYFGEGSWLTVV.

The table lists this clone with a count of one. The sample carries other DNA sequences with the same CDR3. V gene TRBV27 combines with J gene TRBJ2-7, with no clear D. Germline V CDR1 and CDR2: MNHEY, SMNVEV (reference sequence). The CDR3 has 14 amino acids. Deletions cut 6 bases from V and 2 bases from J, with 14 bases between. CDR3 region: CASSTLGLAYEQYF. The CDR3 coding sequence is TGTGCCAGCAGCACATTAGGGCTAGCCTACGAGCAGTACTTC.

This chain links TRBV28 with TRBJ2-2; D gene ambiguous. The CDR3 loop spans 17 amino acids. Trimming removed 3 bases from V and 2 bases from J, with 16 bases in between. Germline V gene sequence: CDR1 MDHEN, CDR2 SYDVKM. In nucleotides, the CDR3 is TGTGCCAGCAGTTTTCCATCCACGAAACCAAACACCGGGGAGCTGTTTTTT. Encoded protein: CASSFPSTKPNTGELFF.

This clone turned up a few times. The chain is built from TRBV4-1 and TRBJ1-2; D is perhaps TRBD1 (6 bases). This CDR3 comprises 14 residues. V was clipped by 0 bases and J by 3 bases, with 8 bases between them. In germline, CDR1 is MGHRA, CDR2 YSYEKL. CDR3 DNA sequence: TGCGCCAGCAGCCAAGAGGGGGCACACTATGGCTACACCTTC. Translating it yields CASSQEGAHYGYTF.

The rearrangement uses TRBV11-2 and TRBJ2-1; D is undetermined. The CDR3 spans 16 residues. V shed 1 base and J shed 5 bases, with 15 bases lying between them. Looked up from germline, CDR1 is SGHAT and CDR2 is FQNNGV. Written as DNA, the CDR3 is TGTGCCAGCAGCTTAGTACTTGGCCTAAAGGACAATGAGCAGTTCTTC. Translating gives CASSLVLGLKDNEQFF.